The rows below give T cell receptor beta chains drawn from one sample of a study of T cell responses to AZD1222 COVID-19 vaccine. Only in-frame clones appear in the TCRdb table, and some are missing; sequencing was by immunoSEQ multiplex PCR. This table has roughly 150,000 clones, 90% appearing once. This sample comprised peripheral blood, obtained on day 0 of AZD1222 vaccination. All receptors come from an adult in good health. The CDR3 runs from the conserved cysteine through the conserved F or W. Fields, in order: J gene, clone size, V gene, D gene, CDR3 protein, CDR3 DNA. The D gene is left open where the match is weak. Part of the rows lack a size; the others show once, few, many or a class for expanded clones.

j_call: TRBJ2-5; clone_size: -; v_call: TRBV11-2; d_call: -; cdr3_aa: CASSLAWGWKTQYF; cdr3_nt: TGTGCCAGCAGCTTAGCCTGGGGATGGAAGACCCAGTACTTC
j_call: TRBJ1-1; clone_size: -; v_call: TRBV4-1; d_call: -; cdr3_aa: CASSPQRWENTEAFF; cdr3_nt: TGCGCCAGCAGCCCGCAAAGGTGGGAAAACACTGAAGCTTTCTTT
j_call: TRBJ2-2; clone_size: once; v_call: TRBV4-3; d_call: -; cdr3_aa: CASSPSSQKGGELFF; cdr3_nt: TGCGCCAGCAGCCCTTCGTCCCAGAAGGGCGGGGAGCTGTTTTTT
j_call: TRBJ2-5; clone_size: -; v_call: TRBV7-3; d_call: -; cdr3_aa: CASSLTGGATETQYF; cdr3_nt: TGTGCCAGCAGCTTAACTGGGGGAGCGACGGAGACCCAGTACTTC
j_call: TRBJ2-7; clone_size: -; v_call: TRBV25-1; d_call: TRBD2; cdr3_aa: CASTLAGTYEQYF; cdr3_nt: TGTGCCAGCACCCTAGCGGGAACCTACGAGCAGTACTTC
j_call: TRBJ2-1; clone_size: -; v_call: TRBV3-1/TRBV3-2; d_call: -; cdr3_aa: CASSQEGQSSYNEQFF; cdr3_nt: TGTGCCAGCAGCCAAGAGGGGCAAAGCTCCTACAATGAGCAGTTCTTC
j_call: TRBJ2-7; clone_size: -; v_call: TRBV28; d_call: -; cdr3_aa: CASSLPGRYEQYF; cdr3_nt: TGTGCCAGCAGTTTACCGGGCCGCTACGAGCAGTACTTC
j_call: TRBJ2-7; clone_size: -; v_call: TRBV2; d_call: -; cdr3_aa: CASREGQFSYEQYF; cdr3_nt: TGTGCCAGCAGGGAGGGACAGTTCTCCTACGAGCAGTACTTC
j_call: TRBJ2-7; clone_size: -; v_call: TRBV7-2; d_call: -; cdr3_aa: CASTLGTTTYEQYF; cdr3_nt: TGTGCCAGCACCTTAGGGACAACCACCTACGAGCAGTACTTC
j_call: TRBJ1-3; clone_size: -; v_call: TRBV3-1/TRBV3-2; d_call: TRBD1; cdr3_aa: CASRHNKRHIGQEPRIDSGNTIYF; cdr3_nt: TGTGCCAGCAGGCATAACAAAAGGCACATCGGACAGGAGCCCCGCATCGACTCTGGAAACACCATATATTTT
j_call: TRBJ2-7; clone_size: -; v_call: TRBV27; d_call: -; cdr3_aa: CASSSQLGSSYEQYF; cdr3_nt: TGTGCCAGCAGTTCCCAATTAGGGTCGTCTTACGAGCAGTACTTC
j_call: TRBJ2-2; clone_size: -; v_call: TRBV28; d_call: -; cdr3_aa: CASSFALRIITGELFF; cdr3_nt: TGTGCCAGCAGCTTTGCTCTTCGAATAATCACCGGGGAGCTGTTTTTT
j_call: TRBJ2-3; clone_size: -; v_call: TRBV27; d_call: TRBD2; cdr3_aa: CASSLRSVLAGGRGTDTQYF; cdr3_nt: TGTGCCAGCAGTTTAAGGTCGGTCCTAGCGGGAGGCCGGGGCACAGATACGCAGTATTTT
j_call: TRBJ2-7; clone_size: -; v_call: TRBV7-3; d_call: -; cdr3_aa: CASSLGPFYEQYF; cdr3_nt: TGTGCCAGCAGCTTGGGGCCATTCTACGAGCAGTACTTC
j_call: TRBJ2-7; clone_size: -; v_call: TRBV29-1; d_call: TRBD2; cdr3_aa: CSVVLAGDHEQYF; cdr3_nt: TGCAGCGTTGTTCTAGCGGGAGATCACGAGCAGTACTTC
j_call: TRBJ2-3; clone_size: -; v_call: TRBV10-3; d_call: TRBD1; cdr3_aa: CAISERSDRSTDTQYF; cdr3_nt: TGTGCCATCAGCGAGCGCTCGGACAGGAGCACAGATACGCAGTATTTT
j_call: TRBJ2-5; clone_size: few; v_call: TRBV6-1; d_call: TRBD2; cdr3_aa: CASSELAGEGETQYF; cdr3_nt: TGTGCCAGCAGTGAACTAGCGGGAGAGGGAGAGACCCAGTACTTC
j_call: TRBJ1-5; clone_size: -; v_call: TRBV24-1; d_call: -; cdr3_aa: CATSDIGEVNQPQHF; cdr3_nt: TGTGCCACCAGTGACATCGGGGAGGTAAATCAGCCCCAGCATTTT
j_call: TRBJ1-3; clone_size: few; v_call: TRBV12-3/TRBV12-4; d_call: -; cdr3_aa: CASSEGTGNTIYF; cdr3_nt: TGTGCCAGCTCCGAGGGGACTGGAAACACCATATATTTT
j_call: TRBJ1-1; clone_size: few; v_call: TRBV7-9; d_call: -; cdr3_aa: CASSTEGFTEAFF; cdr3_nt: TGTGCCAGCAGCACAGAAGGTTTCACTGAAGCTTTCTTT
j_call: TRBJ1-4; clone_size: -; v_call: TRBV28; d_call: -; cdr3_aa: CASRPDSSTNEKLFF; cdr3_nt: TGTGCCAGCAGACCGGACAGTTCAACTAATGAAAAACTGTTTTTT
j_call: TRBJ1-4; clone_size: -; v_call: TRBV7-8; d_call: -; cdr3_aa: CASSLEMLYGRTNEKLFF; cdr3_nt: TGTGCCAGCAGCTTGGAAATGTTGTATGGACGGACTAATGAAAAACTGTTTTTT
j_call: TRBJ1-1; clone_size: -; v_call: TRBV5-4; d_call: TRBD1; cdr3_aa: CASRDRGTNTEAFF; cdr3_nt: TGTGCCAGCAGAGACAGGGGCACGAACACTGAAGCTTTCTTT
j_call: TRBJ1-1; clone_size: -; v_call: TRBV28; d_call: -; cdr3_aa: CASAPSWGAANTEAFF; cdr3_nt: TGTGCCAGCGCCCCATCGTGGGGAGCTGCCAACACTGAAGCTTTCTTT
j_call: TRBJ2-3; clone_size: -; v_call: TRBV7-2; d_call: TRBD1; cdr3_aa: CASSYTDRAADTQYF; cdr3_nt: TGTGCCAGCAGCTACACTGACAGGGCGGCAGATACGCAGTATTTT